A single sample gave rise to the 12 T cell receptor beta chains below, sequenced in a study of cytomegalovirus exposure and HLA in healthy donors. The PCR contained 60 Vbeta and 13 Jbeta primers. Data came from immunoSEQ multiplex PCR; TCRdb stores just in-frame clones and leaves some out. The sample yields about 150,000 clones, about two thirds seen once. Sequenced sample: PBMCs. These receptors were collected from a man over 45 in good health and CMV-seropositive.

The V call is TRBV7-9, the J call TRBJ1-1; no clear D. V shed 1 base and J shed 10 bases, with 13 bases lying between them. Germline V gene lookup returns CDR1 SEHNR and CDR2 FQNEAQ (reference sequence). The CDR3 consists of 13 residues. The CDR3 loop reads CASSLVEPQAAFF. The CDR3 DNA sequence: TGTGCCAGCAGCTTAGTAGAACCCCAGGCAGCTTTCTTT.

This clone has only a few counts. This chain connects TRBV5-1 to TRBJ2-2; TRBD1 is a possible D gene (5 bases). With 4 bases removed from V and 4 bases from J, the gap between germline ends came to 11 bases. Germline lookup yields CDR1 SGHRS and CDR2 YFSETQ. The CDR3 contains 14 residues. The CDR3 coding sequence is TGCGCCAGCAGCCCCCAGGGTTCCACCGGGGAGCTGTTTTTT. Its translation is CASSPQGSTGELFF.

The J gene is TRBJ1-4, the V gene TRBV5-5, with D tentatively TRBD1 (5 bases). The CDR3 is 13 residues long. Germline assignment: CDR1 SGHKS and CDR2 YYEKEE (reference sequence). The germline V and J ends were trimmed by 1 base and 8 bases, with 9 bases remaining between them. CDR3 amino acids: CASSLPGNEKLFF. In nucleotides, the CDR3 is TGTGCCAGCAGCTTGCCAGGGAACGAAAAACTGTTTTTT.

The CDR3 DNA reads TGTGCCAGCAGCTTAGCGCCCCGTGGGGGCTTGAAGGCAGATACGCAGTATTTT. Translated: CASSLAPRGGLKADTQYF. This sequence joins TRBV11-1 and TRBJ2-3; possibly TRBD1 for D (6 bases). This CDR3 contains 18 residues. The germline V gene has CDR1 SGHAT and CDR2 FQDESV (reference sequence). The V end was cut by 0 bases, the J end by 4 bases, with 20 bases between.

This clone was seen only once. This chain joins TRBV10-1 and TRBJ2-5; 7 bases align to TRBD1. The CDR3 is made up of 15 amino acids. Losses at the gene ends were 1 base for V and 5 bases for J; bases not matched to a gene: 7. Germline CDR1 WNHNN, CDR2 SYGVQD (reference sequence). DNA for the CDR3: TGCGCCAGCAGTGAGTTAACAGGGGCAAAGGAGACCCAGTACTTC. Amino acids: CASSELTGAKETQYF.

This clone occurred once. Relative to the germline gene, one junction end is altered; a read error may explain this. The chain combines TRBV7-2 with TRBJ1-5; 8 nucleotides match TRBD1. The CDR3 runs 15 residues. Germline V CDR1 and CDR2: SGHTA, FQGNSA. CDR3 protein: CASSIAGGNNQPQHF. Written as DNA, the CDR3 is TGTGCCAGCAGCATAGCAGGGGGCAATAATCAGCCCCAGCATTTT.

The chain is built from TRBV7-8 and TRBJ1-2; TRBD1 matches 9 bases. Trimming cost V 6 bases and J 7 bases; bases outside gene matches: 9. The CDR3 consists of 14 residues. Germline V lookup: CDR1 SGHVS, CDR2 FQNEAQ. The CDR3 bases are TGTGCCAGCAGTTCTCAGACAGGGGGTTTTGGCTACACCTTC. Translating gives CASSSQTGGFGYTF.

V usage is TRBV29-1 and J usage is TRBJ2-3; D ambiguous. Trimming pared 8 bases from V and 4 bases from J, leaving 16 bases between. The CDR3 length is 13 residues. CDR1 SQVTM and CDR2 ANQGSEA come from the germline V gene. Written as DNA, the CDR3 is TGCAGCTTTTATAGATATCCGGCAGATACGCAGTATTTT. This encodes CSFYRYPADTQYF.

This clone has just one count. The chain joins TRBV6-4 to TRBJ1-2; 7 bases are shared with TRBD1. This CDR3 spans 15 amino acids. Germline-derived CDR1 and CDR2 are MRHNA and SNTAGT. The junction had 9 bases not matched to a gene; V was cut back by 0 bases and J by 8 bases. In DNA, the CDR3 is TGTGCCAGCAGTGACTCAGCGACAGGGCTACAGGGCTACACCTTC. Protein sequence: CASSDSATGLQGYTF.

V gene TRBV2 combines with J gene TRBJ2-1; 7 bases are shared with TRBD2. The CDR3 loop spans 15 amino acids. Unmatched junction bases numbered 18, after V lost 11 bases and J lost 8 bases. CDR1 and CDR2 from the germline V gene are SNHLY and FYNNEI. CDR3 sequence (DNA): TGTGCCGTGACTATTAGACTAGCTCAGTCCGATGAGCAGTTCTTC. As protein: CAVTIRLAQSDEQFF.

CDR3 residues: CASSLQGNYGYTF. The CDR3 nucleotides read TGTGCCAGCAGTCTACAGGGTAACTATGGCTACACCTTC. The chain employs TRBV28 and TRBJ1-2; D perhaps matches TRBD1 (6 bases). The germline V and J ends were trimmed by 5 bases and 1 base, with 8 bases remaining between them. Germline CDR1 MDHEN, CDR2 SYDVKM. The CDR3 totals 13 residues.

The chain has TRBV10-3 and TRBJ2-1; D gene unclear. V shed 2 bases and J shed 9 bases, with 11 bases lying between them. CDR1 and CDR2 from the germline V gene are ENHRY and SYGVKD. This CDR3 contains 13 residues. CDR3 sequence reads: CAISEPNSPEQFF. The DNA of the CDR3 is TGTGCCATCAGTGAGCCGAACAGTCCTGAGCAGTTCTTC.